A single sample gave rise to the 30 T cell receptor beta chains below, sequenced in a study of T cells in Graves' hyperthyroidism and ophthalmopathy. TCR beta CDR3 regions were amplified from RNA. First-round RT-PCR of the TCR CDR3 relied on the HTBI primer set. TCRdb processed the multiplex PCR reads anew with MiXCR; each CDR3 protein has one entry. Among around 380,000 distinct CDR3 sequences listed, roughly 14% were seen once. Specimen: blood. The receptors derive from a man younger than 40 with Graves' hyperthyroidism that later progressed to Graves' ophthalmopathy.

Many counts were recorded for this clonotype. This rearrangement joins TRBV5-1 to TRBJ2-7, with 8 bases fitting TRBD1. The V and J ends lost 3 bases and 5 bases, in that order; junction bases with no gene match: 7. Germline values: CDR1 SGHRS, CDR2 YFSETQ. CDR3 length: 14 residues. Written as DNA, the CDR3 is TGCGCCAGCAGCTCCGGACAGGGTTGGAACGAGCAGTACTTC. Residues: CASSSGQGWNEQYF.

The chain couples TRBV4-1 to TRBJ2-7; D not certain. Germline V gene sequence: CDR1 MGHRA, CDR2 YSYEKL. The CDR3 is 15 residues long. Trimming took off 5 bases at V and 3 bases at J, with 17 bases between the two ends. The CDR3 nucleotides read TGCGCCAGCAGCGCAGAAGATGGGATATACTACGAGCAGTACTTC. It codes for CASSAEDGIYYEQYF.

This clonotype has a count of ten or more. J is TRBJ1-5 and V is TRBV6-1, with a weak D call TRBD1 (5 bases). Between the trimmed V and J ends, which lost 8 bases and 6 bases, there was a span of 17 bases. The germline gives CDR1 MNHNS, CDR2 SASEGT. The CDR3 runs to 14 residues. The CDR3 bases are TGTGCCAGCTTGGACATTTGGGGCATTCAGCCCCAGCATTTT. It translates to CASLDIWGIQPQHF.

Concerning this clonotype: A read error may be the cause here, since a much bigger clone is one base away. The gene calls are TRBV11-3 and TRBJ1-1; D is unclear. This CDR3 region has 14 residues. V lost 2 bases to trimming and J lost 2 bases, with 9 bases between them. Germline V gene data show CDR1 as SGHNT and CDR2 as YENEEA. The CDR3 spells CASSLTPENTEAFF. The DNA for the CDR3 is TGTGCCAGCAGCTTAACCCCGGAAAACACTGAAGCTTTCTTT.

V gene TRBV6-1 combines with J gene TRBJ2-1; perhaps TRBD2 as D (6 bases). CDR3 length: 13 residues. The germline CDR1 and CDR2 sequences are MNHNS and SASEGT. V was pared by 3 bases and J by 9 bases, with 12 bases between. CDR3 protein: CASSEGTGFEQFF. CDR3 sequence (DNA): TGTGCCAGCAGTGAGGGGACTGGGTTTGAGCAGTTCTTC.

At least ten counts were recorded for this clonotype. This chain uses TRBV12-3 or TRBV12-4 with TRBJ1-1, with D perhaps TRBD1 (5 bases). This CDR3 is 13 amino acids long. The V gene lost 1 base and the J gene lost 7 bases, with 10 bases spanning the gap. The CDR3 loop reads CASSLVGRNEAFF. The CDR3 DNA reads as TGTGCCAGCAGTTTAGTGGGACGGAATGAAGCTTTCTTT.

This clonotype was observed at least ten times. This chain connects TRBV2 to TRBJ2-1; D may be TRBD2 (6 bases). V gave up 3 bases and J gave up 5 bases, with 11 bases separating them. This CDR3 comprises 14 residues. The germline V gene encodes CDR1 SNHLY and CDR2 FYNNEI. The chain's CDR3 is CASSEIQRDNEQFF. CDR3 DNA: TGTGCCAGCAGTGAGATCCAGCGGGACAATGAGCAGTTCTTC. Supplemented by reference TRBV2 and TRBJ2-1, the full variable domain reads EPEVTQTPSHQVTQMGQEVILRCVPISNHLYFYWYRQILGQKVEFLVSFYNNEISEKSEIFDDQFSVERPDGSNFTLKIRSTKLEDSAMYFCASSEIQRDNEQFFGPGTRLTVL.

This clonotype was seen many times. The gene calls are TRBV12-3 or TRBV12-4 and TRBJ2-5, with no clear D. The CDR3 runs to 13 residues. Trimming pared 2 bases from V and 9 bases from J, leaving 13 bases between. The CDR3 DNA follows: TGTGCCAGCAGTTTAAAACAGCTTGTGGCCCAGTACTTC. Residues: CASSLKQLVAQYF.

In this sample, this clonotype turned up a few times. This sequence joins TRBV6-1 and TRBJ2-3; maybe TRBD1 (5 bases). Germline V lookup: CDR1 MNHNS, CDR2 SASEGT. The CDR3 has 22 residues. V dropped 5 bases and J dropped 6 bases, with 39 bases sitting between them. Here the CDR3 reads CASSSTNRWAGIPICELDTQYF. For the CDR3, the DNA is TGTGCCAGCAGTTCCACCAACCGCTGGGCAGGGATCCCAATATGTGAATTGGATACGCAGTATTTT.

Ten or more counts support this clonotype. The chain couples TRBV12-3 or TRBV12-4 to TRBJ2-1, with D uncertain. The V gene lost 2 bases and the J gene lost 8 bases, with 10 bases spanning the gap. The CDR3 runs 13 residues. The CDR3 bases are TGTGCCAGCAGTTTAATGGTGGGCGATGAGCAGTTCTTC. It encodes CASSLMVGDEQFF.

The J gene is TRBJ2-3, the V gene TRBV19; D is tentatively TRBD1 or TRBD2 (5 bases each). Germline V gene lookup returns CDR1 LNHDA and CDR2 SQIVND (reference sequence). CDR3 length: 15 residues. V was pared by 5 bases and J by 2 bases, with 14 bases between. The CDR3 nucleotides read TGTGCCAGTAGTTGGGGGAGAGGTATCACAGATACGCAGTATTTT. Amino acid sequence: CASSWGRGITDTQYF.

This clonotype came up many times. This chain connects TRBV4-1 to TRBJ1-1; D call uncertain. The CDR3 runs 16 residues. Deletions cut 4 bases from V and 1 base from J, with 16 bases between. The germline CDR1 and CDR2 sequences are MGHRA and YSYEKL. Here the CDR3 reads CASSPTFRPGNTEAFF. The CDR3, as DNA: TGCGCCAGCAGCCCCACTTTTAGACCTGGGAACACTGAAGCTTTCTTT.

This clonotype showed up just a few times. J is TRBJ2-7 and V is TRBV5-1; TRBD1 is a possible D gene (6 bases). The V end was cut by 2 bases, the J end by 3 bases, with 12 bases between. This CDR3 spans 14 amino acids. Germline CDR1 reads SGHRS; CDR2 reads YFSETQ. The CDR3 DNA sequence: TGCGCCAGCAGCTTAGGACAGCCACTCTACGAGCAGTACTTC. Its protein product is CASSLGQPLYEQYF.

Many counts were recorded for this clonotype. The gene calls are TRBV2 and TRBJ1-2; possible D gene TRBD1, 5 bases. The CDR3 runs 15 residues. Trimming cost V 5 bases and J 8 bases, with 21 bases left between them. CDR1 SNHLY and CDR2 FYNNEI come from the germline V gene. DNA for the CDR3: TGTGCCAGCAGTCAAGGGGCCAGTACTGCTATCGGCTACACCTTC. It codes for CASSQGASTAIGYTF. Supplemented by reference TRBV2 and TRBJ1-2, the full variable domain reads EPEVTQTPSHQVTQMGQEVILRCVPISNHLYFYWYRQILGQKVEFLVSFYNNEISEKSEIFDDQFSVERPDGSNFTLKIRSTKLEDSAMYFCASSQGASTAIGYTFGSGTRLTVV.

The V call is TRBV11-2, the J call TRBJ2-1, with 10 positions matching TRBD2. Germline V gene lookup returns CDR1 SGHAT and CDR2 FQNNGV. The CDR3 is made up of 13 amino acids. V was pared by 1 base and J by 11 bases, with 2 bases of the junction left unmatched. CDR3 DNA sequence: TGTGCCAGCAGCTTAGTACTAGCGGGGAAGCAGTTCTTC. Protein sequence: CASSLVLAGKQFF.

This clonotype was seen just once. The junction departs from the called germline gene at one end, perhaps through a read error. V is TRBV28 and J is TRBJ1-5, with no clear D. The CDR3 contains 19 residues. The V gene's germline CDR1 is MDHEN and CDR2 SYDVKM. In DNA form, the CDR3 reads TGTACCAGCAGTTCGGCTTACGTGACGGACGGTCACGCCAATCAGCCCCAGCATTTT. Residues: CTSSSAYVTDGHANQPQHF.

This clonotype has only a few counts. The J gene is TRBJ1-2, the V gene TRBV9; TRBD1 agrees at 8 bases. After removal of 5 bases from V and 6 bases from J, the junction contained 6 bases not matched to a gene. The CDR3 has 13 amino acids. Germline CDR1 reads SGDLS; CDR2 reads YYNGEE. CDR3 sequence reads: CASRGQGGDGYTF. As DNA, the CDR3 is TGTGCCAGCAGAGGACAGGGAGGAGATGGCTACACCTTC.

The rearrangement links TRBV4-1 to TRBJ1-2; D ambiguous. The germline V gene encodes CDR1 MGHRA and CDR2 YSYEKL. The length of the CDR3 is 15 residues. Trimming shortened V by 1 base and J by 4 bases, and 13 bases separated the two germline ends. This chain's CDR3 is CASSQVGSPVYGYTF. CDR3 coding DNA: TGCGCCAGCAGCCAAGTAGGATCCCCGGTCTATGGCTACACCTTC.

This clonotype was detected ten times or more. This chain connects TRBV7-9 to TRBJ2-3; 7 bases match TRBD1. Germline assignment: CDR1 SEHNR and CDR2 FQNEAQ (reference sequence). This CDR3 spans 15 amino acids. V lost 5 bases, J lost 5 bases, and 10 bases stayed unmatched. The CDR3 reads CASSHSTGFLDTQYF. Here the CDR3 DNA reads TGTGCCAGCAGCCACTCGACAGGGTTTCTAGATACGCAGTATTTT.

The table lists this clonotype with many counts. The chain recombines TRBV6-1 with TRBJ2-7; 11 bases map to TRBD1. The CDR3 length is 17 residues. V trimming: 2 bases; J trimming: 4 bases; junction bases outside the gene matches: 10. Germline V gives CDR1 MNHNS, CDR2 SASEGT. CDR3 nucleotide sequence: TGTGCCAGCAGTGAACCGCACGGACAGGGGGCAGTATACGAGCAGTACTTC. This translates into CASSEPHGQGAVYEQYF.

The chain couples TRBV28 to TRBJ1-6; 7 nucleotides align to TRBD1. With V trimmed by 3 bases and J by 10 bases, 12 bases remained unmatched. Looked up from germline, CDR1 is MDHEN and CDR2 is SYDVKM. The CDR3 runs 16 residues. This CDR3 reads CASSFSPRQGGSPLHF. In DNA form, the CDR3 reads TGTGCCAGCAGTTTTAGCCCCCGACAGGGTGGCTCACCCCTCCACTTT.

This clonotype was seen repeatedly, ten times or more. The rearrangement uses TRBV24-1 and TRBJ2-5, with 9 bases identical to TRBD1. Germline CDR1 KGHDR, CDR2 SFDVKD. The CDR3 totals 14 residues. Unmatched junction bases numbered 9, after V lost 9 bases and J lost 5 bases. The CDR3 nucleotides are TGTGCCACCGCGACAGGGGGGGTCAAGGAGACCCAGTACTTC. It yields the protein CATATGGVKETQYF.

The rearrangement links TRBV7-9 to TRBJ1-2; the D gene is possibly TRBD1 (5 bases). The CDR3 is made up of 15 amino acids. V lost 5 bases, J lost 8 bases, and 21 bases lay in between. Germline V gives CDR1 SEHNR, CDR2 FQNEAQ (reference sequence). The CDR3: CASSPTRGKVEGYTF. The CDR3 bases are TGTGCCAGCAGCCCTACTCGGGGGAAGGTAGAGGGCTACACCTTC.

There are a few counts of this clonotype. The rearrangement links TRBV30 to TRBJ2-7; D might be TRBD1 (6 bases). V lost 2 bases and J lost 3, with 11 bases in between. The CDR3 is made up of 13 amino acids. CDR1 and CDR2 (germline): GTSNPN, SVGIG (reference sequence). CDR3: CAWSSGVDYEQYF. In DNA, the CDR3 is TGTGCCTGGAGTTCAGGGGTGGACTACGAGCAGTACTTC.

This clonotype was seen only a few times. The rearrangement joins TRBV18 to TRBJ2-3; D may match TRBD1 or TRBD2 (5 bases each). The CDR3 runs 12 residues. The V end was cut by 8 bases, the J end by 4 bases, with 10 bases between. CDR1 and CDR2 from the germline V gene are KGHSH and LQKENI. CDR3 nucleotides: TGTGCCAGCACCACGGGACCAGATACGCAGTATTTT. This encodes CASTTGPDTQYF.

This clonotype showed up just a few times. This rearrangement joins TRBV4-1 to TRBJ1-2; D is possibly TRBD1 (5 bases). The CDR3 length is 17 residues. Trimming took 0 bases from V and 6 from J, leaving 20 bases between them. The germline V gene has CDR1 MGHRA and CDR2 YSYEKL. The CDR3 DNA reads TGCGCCAGCAGCCAAGAAGTTTTCATAGAGGGGAACCATGGCTACACCTTC. Encoded protein: CASSQEVFIEGNHGYTF.

Details on this clonotype: Possible read error: a much larger clone is one base away. This chain joins TRBV27 and TRBJ2-5, with 8 bases matching TRBD2. Germline CDR1 and CDR2: MNHEY and SMNVEV (reference sequence). This CDR3 is built from 15 residues. CDR3 DNA: TGTGCCAGCAGTTTAGGCGGGGGGATCCAAGAGACCCAGCACTTC. Protein sequence: CASSLGGGIQETQHF.

Ten or more counts support this clonotype. The V and J genes are TRBV2 and TRBJ1-5; D is undetermined. V shed 1 base and J shed 3 bases, with 4 bases lying between them. CDR1 SNHLY and CDR2 FYNNEI come from the germline V gene. This CDR3 spans 13 amino acids. The CDR3 DNA sequence: TGTGCCAGCAGTGAAGTGGACAATCAGCCCCAGCATTTT. As protein: CASSEVDNQPQHF.

This clonotype was recorded at least ten times. This chain connects TRBV20-1 to TRBJ2-3; 8 bases line up with TRBD2. Germline trimming cut 0 bases from V and 7 bases from J; bases unmatched to any gene: 9. CDR3 length: 15 residues. CDR1 and CDR2 (germline): DFQATT, SNEGSKA (reference sequence). This chain's CDR3 is CSARDIAGGFYTQYF. The DNA of the CDR3 is TGCAGTGCTAGAGATATTGCGGGGGGCTTCTATACGCAGTATTTT.

This clonotype was counted ten times or more. The chain has TRBV7-3 and TRBJ2-3, with TRBD1 matching over 11 bases. With V trimmed by 1 base and J by 6 bases, 3 bases remained unmatched. The CDR3 consists of 15 residues. Germline-derived CDR1 and CDR2 are SGHTA and FQGTGA. For the CDR3, the DNA is TGTGCCAGCAGCTTAAGCGGGACAGGGGGGGATACGCAGTATTTT. Translation: CASSLSGTGGDTQYF.